These 20 T cell receptor beta chains were all obtained from the same sample, sequenced in a study of blood T cell repertoires in COVID-19. The assay was immunoSEQ multiplex PCR, and TCRdb's table has in-frame clones only and misses some. The table records fewer than 200,000 clones, just over 85% of them present only once. Sequencing was carried out using PBMCs or T cells enriched from blood (not recorded which). The receptor source for this set is a woman between 18 and 30 years old who had recovered from COVID-19.

This clone has a single count. The chain recombines TRBV28 with TRBJ2-1; 10 positions match TRBD2. Unmatched junction bases numbered 11, after V lost 6 bases and J lost 9 bases. CDR1 and CDR2 from the germline V gene are MDHEN and SYDVKM. CDR3 length: 15 amino acids. In DNA, the CDR3 is TGTGCCAGCAGCCTCGGGCTAGCGGGAGTGACTGAGCAGTTCTTC. It translates to CASSLGLAGVTEQFF.

The CDR3 DNA is TGTGCCATCAGTGATCCCCAGGGAATGGCAGATACGCAGTATTTT. Translating it yields CAISDPQGMADTQYF. The gene calls are TRBV10-3 and TRBJ2-3, with D perhaps TRBD1 (5 bases). V was cut by 3 bases and J by 4 bases, with 14 bases left in between. Germline V gene lookup returns CDR1 ENHRY and CDR2 SYGVKD. CDR3 size: 15 residues.

In this sample, this clone turned up once. The chain joins TRBV10-3 to TRBJ1-2; 7 bases are shared with TRBD1. Per germline, CDR1 ENHRY and CDR2 SYGVKD. The CDR3 consists of 15 residues. V lost 6 bases and J lost 6; bases outside the gene matches: 13. As DNA, the CDR3 is TGTGCCATCAGCGGGAAGGAAAGGGGGCTGGATGGCTACACCTTC. Amino acid sequence: CAISGKERGLDGYTF.

The chain links TRBV30 to TRBJ2-4; D not certain. Germline V gene sequence: CDR1 GTSNPN, CDR2 SVGIG (reference sequence). There are 16 residues in the CDR3. V was pared by 4 bases and J by 0 bases, with 16 bases between. The DNA of the CDR3 is TGTGCCTGGAATCGGCAGGCCACCCTAGCCAAAAACATTCAGTACTTC. Amino acid sequence: CAWNRQATLAKNIQYF.

The chain recombines TRBV28 with TRBJ1-4; 8 bases agree with TRBD1. Losses at the gene ends were 10 bases for V and 8 bases for J; bases not matched to a gene: 15. Germline assignment: CDR1 MDHEN and CDR2 SYDVKM. This CDR3 is 15 amino acids long. CDR3 sequence reads: CATHPSTGALEKLFF. CDR3 nucleotide sequence: TGTGCCACCCACCCTTCGACAGGGGCACTGGAAAAACTGTTTTTT.

The DNA for the CDR3 is TGTGCCAGCAGTGGACAAGGAGGGAGCTCCTACAATGAGCAGTTCTTC. Its protein product is CASSGQGGSSYNEQFF. The chain couples TRBV2 to TRBJ2-1; D perhaps matches TRBD2 (6 bases). Trimming removed 4 bases at V and 0 bases at J, with 13 bases between. CDR1 and CDR2 from the germline V gene are SNHLY and FYNNEI. The length of the CDR3 is 16 residues.

CDR3 sequence: CASSVSRGSYNEQFF. CDR3 nucleotide sequence: TGTGCCAGCAGCGTCTCTCGGGGCTCCTACAATGAGCAGTTCTTC. The rearrangement uses TRBV9 and TRBJ2-1; a possible D gene is TRBD2 (5 bases). The CDR3 totals 15 residues. V was clipped by 2 bases and J by 0 bases, with 9 bases between them. Germline assignment: CDR1 SGDLS and CDR2 YYNGEE.

This chain uses TRBV28 with TRBJ1-2; tentatively, D is TRBD1 (6 bases). Trimming stripped 7 bases from V and 3 bases from J, with 18 bases between. This CDR3 is built from 15 residues. Germline V gene lookup returns CDR1 MDHEN and CDR2 SYDVKM. CDR3 amino acids: CASTRTRGWDYGYTF. The CDR3 nucleotides are TGTGCCAGCACTCGAACCAGGGGTTGGGACTATGGCTACACCTTC.

The chain uses TRBV28 and TRBJ2-1, with D hard to call. CDR1 and CDR2 from the germline V gene are MDHEN and SYDVKM. The V and J ends lost 3 bases and 0 bases respectively, with 9 bases between them. The CDR3 has 15 amino acids. The CDR3 sequence is CASSLGASSYNEQFF. The CDR3 coding sequence is TGTGCCAGCAGTTTGGGCGCGAGCTCCTACAATGAGCAGTTCTTC.

The chain has TRBV6-1 and TRBJ2-4, with D possibly being TRBD2 (5 bases). The CDR3 totals 16 residues. V shed 1 base and J shed 6 bases, with 16 bases lying between them. Germline values: CDR1 MNHNS, CDR2 SASEGT. CDR3 loop: CASSEVPGDPINIQYF. For the CDR3, the DNA is TGTGCCAGCAGTGAAGTTCCCGGGGATCCCATAAACATTCAGTACTTC.

The V call is TRBV6-5, the J call TRBJ2-1; D may be TRBD2 (6 bases). This CDR3 region has 15 residues. The V end lost 7 bases, the J end lost 5 bases, and 18 bases lay between the germline ends. CDR1 is MNHEY and CDR2 is SVGAGI in the germline V gene. In DNA form, the CDR3 reads TGTGCCAGCACCCCGAGGACTATATCCGACAATGAGCAGTTCTTC. It encodes CASTPRTISDNEQFF.

This sequence joins TRBV2 and TRBJ1-4, with D tentatively TRBD1 (5 bases). CDR3 length equals 15 residues. The germline V gene encodes CDR1 SNHLY and CDR2 FYNNEI. Trimming stripped 2 bases from V and 2 bases from J, with 9 bases between. CDR3 sequence: CASSEFQGTNEKLFF. The DNA for the CDR3 is TGTGCCAGCAGTGAATTTCAGGGCACTAATGAAAAACTGTTTTTT. Supplemented by reference TRBV2 and TRBJ1-4, the full variable domain reads EPEVTQTPSHQVTQMGQEVILRCVPISNHLYFYWYRQILGQKVEFLVSFYNNEISEKSEIFDDQFSVERPDGSNFTLKIRSTKLEDSAMYFCASSEFQGTNEKLFFGSGTQLSVL.

This chain joins TRBV3-1 (or the pseudogene TRBV3-2) and TRBJ2-1; D unresolved. The V and J ends lost 4 bases and 4 bases respectively, with 8 bases between them. The germline V gene has CDR1 LGHDT and CDR2 YNNKEL (reference sequence). The CDR3 contains 13 residues. The CDR3 sequence: CASSPQEYNEQFF. CDR3 nucleotide sequence: TGTGCCAGCAGCCCACAAGAATACAATGAGCAGTTCTTC.

The count of this clone is one. V gene TRBV7-8 combines with J gene TRBJ1-2; D gene uncertain. V was pared by 0 bases and J by 2 bases, with 4 bases between. The germline V gene has CDR1 SGHVS and CDR2 FQNEAQ. The CDR3 consists of 13 residues. The CDR3 DNA follows: TGTGCCAGCAGCTTAGCGTTAAACTATGGCTACACCTTC. Encoded protein: CASSLALNYGYTF.

The chain has TRBV7-9 and TRBJ1-2, with 7 nucleotides matching TRBD1. J lost 6 bases, V lost 5 bases, and 9 bases had no gene match. The germline CDR1 and CDR2 sequences are SEHNR and FQNEAQ (reference sequence). This CDR3 is built from 14 residues. CDR3 sequence: CASSRIDRADGYTF. In DNA, the CDR3 is TGTGCCAGCAGCCGTATAGACAGGGCCGATGGCTACACCTTC.

CDR3 protein: CASSADRPSRTALHF. The DNA of the CDR3 is TGCGCCAGCAGTGCGGACAGACCCAGCCGGACGGCCCTCCACTTT. The chain carries TRBV10-1 and TRBJ1-6; D may be TRBD1 (6 bases). Trimming stripped 4 bases from V and 14 bases from J, with 21 bases between. Germline loops: CDR1 WNHNN, CDR2 SYGVQD (reference sequence). The CDR3 consists of 15 residues.

The V call is TRBV5-5, the J call TRBJ1-1, with D possibly TRBD1 on 5 matching bases. Germline CDR1 reads SGHKS; CDR2 reads YYEKEE (reference sequence). Trimming stripped 2 bases from V and 0 bases from J, with 8 bases between. The CDR3 totals 14 residues. The CDR3 here is CASSFGHLNTEAFF. The CDR3 DNA follows: TGTGCCAGCAGCTTCGGACACCTGAACACTGAAGCTTTCTTT.

The chain couples TRBV13 to TRBJ2-3, with 14 nucleotides matching TRBD2. The CDR3 length is 18 residues. With V trimmed by 1 base and J by 7 bases, 10 bases remained unmatched. Per the germline V gene, CDR1 is PRHDT and CDR2 is FYEKMQ (reference sequence). The CDR3 loop is CASSLVQGTSGSSNTQYF. The CDR3 coding sequence is TGTGCCAGCAGCTTAGTCCAAGGGACTAGCGGGAGCTCTAATACGCAGTATTTT.

V usage is TRBV3-1 (or the pseudogene TRBV3-2) and J usage is TRBJ2-6; TRBD1 is a possible D gene (5 bases). The V end was cut by 0 bases, the J end by 3 bases, with 18 bases between. The germline V gene has CDR1 LGHDT and CDR2 YNNKEL (reference sequence). The CDR3 contains 19 residues. CDR3 DNA: TGTGCCAGCAGCCAAGATGTTTTTTGGGGCATGGTTGGGGCCAACGTCCTGACTTTC. Translated: CASSQDVFWGMVGANVLTF.

The CDR3 loop reads CASSPGTSGYEQYF. The CDR3 region has the DNA TGTGCCAGCAGCCCCGGGACTAGCGGCTACGAGCAGTACTTC. The V and J genes are TRBV3-1 (or the pseudogene TRBV3-2) and TRBJ2-7, with TRBD2 matching 11 bases. The trim removed 4 bases at V and 3 bases at J, leaving 2 bases unmatched. There are 14 residues in the CDR3. The germline V gene encodes CDR1 LGHDT and CDR2 YNNKEL (reference sequence).